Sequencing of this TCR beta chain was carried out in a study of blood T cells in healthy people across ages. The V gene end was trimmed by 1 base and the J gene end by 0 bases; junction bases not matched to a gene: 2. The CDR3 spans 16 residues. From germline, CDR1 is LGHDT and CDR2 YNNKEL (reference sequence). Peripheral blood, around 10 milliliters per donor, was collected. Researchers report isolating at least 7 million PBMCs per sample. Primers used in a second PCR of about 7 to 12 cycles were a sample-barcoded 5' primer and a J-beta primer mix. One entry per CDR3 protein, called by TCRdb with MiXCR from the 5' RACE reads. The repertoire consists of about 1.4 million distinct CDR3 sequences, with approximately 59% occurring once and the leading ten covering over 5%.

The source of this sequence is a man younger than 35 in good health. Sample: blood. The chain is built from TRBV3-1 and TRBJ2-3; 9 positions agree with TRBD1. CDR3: CASSQAGTGSTDTQYF. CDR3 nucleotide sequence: TGTGCCAGCAGCCAAGCAGGGACAGGGAGCACAGATACGCAGTATTTT.